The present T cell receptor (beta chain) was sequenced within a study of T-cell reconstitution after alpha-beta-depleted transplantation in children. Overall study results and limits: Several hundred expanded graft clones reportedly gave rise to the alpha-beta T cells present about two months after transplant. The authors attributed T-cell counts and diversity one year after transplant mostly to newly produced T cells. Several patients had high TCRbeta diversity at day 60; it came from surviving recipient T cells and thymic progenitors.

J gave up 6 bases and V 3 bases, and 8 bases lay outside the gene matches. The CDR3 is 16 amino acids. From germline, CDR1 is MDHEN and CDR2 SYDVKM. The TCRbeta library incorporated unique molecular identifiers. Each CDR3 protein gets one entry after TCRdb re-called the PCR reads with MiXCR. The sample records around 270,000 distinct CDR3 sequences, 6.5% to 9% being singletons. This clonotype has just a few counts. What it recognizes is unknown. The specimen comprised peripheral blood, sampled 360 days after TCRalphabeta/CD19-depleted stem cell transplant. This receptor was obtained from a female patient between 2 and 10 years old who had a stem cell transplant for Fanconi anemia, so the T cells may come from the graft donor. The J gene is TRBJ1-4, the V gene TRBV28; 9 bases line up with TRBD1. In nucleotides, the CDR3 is TGTGCCAGCAGTTTGTCGGGACAGGGAGTGGATGAAAAACTGTTTTTT. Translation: CASSLSGQGVDEKLFF. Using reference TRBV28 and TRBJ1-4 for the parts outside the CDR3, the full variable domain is DVKVTQSSRYLVKRTGEKVFLECVQDMDHENMFWYRQDPGLGLRLIYFSYDVKMKEKGDIPEGYSVSREKKERFSLILESASTNQTSMYLCASSLSGQGVDEKLFFGSGTQLSVL.